The 26 T cell receptor beta chains given below trace back to one sample, sequenced in a study of blood T cell repertoires in COVID-19 (dated by TCRdb to about 2020). Libraries were prepared through the immunoSEQ multiplex PCR assay. TCRdb obtained this table from immuneACCESS and retained in-frame rearrangements with V and J assigned. These tables miss some clones; where compared with another copy, unresolved V genes account for less than half of the shortfall, and the remainder is unexplained. For this sample the table gives hundreds of thousands of clones, of which 89% were detected only once. The ten largest make up 0.95% to 1.5% of the sample. Sequencing was done on a sample of peripheral blood. Every receptor here comes from a man aged 40-49 years with acute or convalescent COVID-19.

The chain carries TRBV28 and TRBJ2-4, with TRBD2 identical over 8 bases. Unmatched junction bases numbered 4, after V lost 3 bases and J lost 9 bases. Germline-derived CDR1 and CDR2 are MDHEN and SYDVKM. This CDR3 region has 13 residues. The CDR3 bases are TGTGCCAGCAGTTTCGGGACTAGTCGCATTCAGTACTTC. Its translation is CASSFGTSRIQYF.

The genes are TRBV6-5 and TRBJ2-1, with 8 nucleotides matching TRBD1. There are 15 residues in the CDR3. The J segment lost 5 bases and the V segment lost 6 bases, leaving 9 bases of the junction unmatched. The germline V gene encodes CDR1 MNHEY and CDR2 SVGAGI. The DNA for the CDR3 is TGTGCCAGCAGGGCGCAGGGGGCTAACAACAATGAGCAGTTCTTC. It yields the protein CASRAQGANNNEQFF.

V and J are TRBV18 and TRBJ2-7; possibly TRBD1 for D (5 bases). Per the germline V gene, CDR1 is KGHSH and CDR2 is LQKENI. V lost 4 bases to trimming and J lost 4 bases, with 5 bases between them. The CDR3 has 11 amino acids. The CDR3 region has the DNA TGTGCCAGCTCACAGGGGTACGAGCAGTACTTC. Residues: CASSQGYEQYF.

As DNA, the CDR3 is TGTGCCAGCAGCCTCGGCCCTGGAGACGGAAAACTGTTTTTT. It encodes CASSLGPGDGKLFF. This chain connects TRBV7-3 to TRBJ1-4, with D unresolved. Trimming cost V 5 bases and J 10 bases, with 17 bases left between them. Per germline, CDR1 SGHTA and CDR2 FQGTGA. The CDR3 sequence is 14 residues long.

V and J are TRBV27 and TRBJ2-5; D call uncertain. The CDR3 covers 12 residues. The germline V gene encodes CDR1 MNHEY and CDR2 SMNVEV (reference sequence). V was shortened by 6 bases and J by 5 bases, with 10 bases between the two germline ends. The CDR3 bases are TGTGCCAGCAGATCAAAAGCGGAGACCCAGTACTTC. Residues: CASRSKAETQYF.

Turning to this clone: The sample holds other DNA sequences that translate to the same CDR3. V gene TRBV7-9 combines with J gene TRBJ2-1; D is possibly TRBD2 (6 bases). Germline assignment: CDR1 SEHNR and CDR2 FQNEAQ (reference sequence). This CDR3 is built from 13 residues. Trimming removed 8 bases from V and 3 bases from J, with 11 bases in between. The CDR3 nucleotides are TGTGCCAGCCTACTAGCAGGCTACAATGAGCAGTTCTTC. Translation: CASLLAGYNEQFF.

This clone was recorded a few times. Other nucleotide sequences in the sample specify the same CDR3. The chain joins TRBV28 to TRBJ1-4; 9 bases are shared with TRBD1. The CDR3 sequence is 14 residues long. The germline CDR1 and CDR2 sequences are MDHEN and SYDVKM. J was trimmed by 5 bases and V by 6 bases; bases with no gene match: 4. The CDR3 region has the DNA TGTGCCAGCAGAGGGGACAGGGAGAATGAAAAACTGTTTTTT. Residues: CASRGDRENEKLFF. The whole variable domain, remainder taken from reference TRBV28 and TRBJ1-4, is DVKVTQSSRYLVKRTGEKVFLECVQDMDHENMFWYRQDPGLGLRLIYFSYDVKMKEKGDIPEGYSVSREKKERFSLILESASTNQTSMYLCASRGDRENEKLFFGSGTQLSVL.

The V call is TRBV27, the J call TRBJ2-4, with D possibly matching TRBD1 (6 bases). Per germline, CDR1 MNHEY and CDR2 SMNVEV (reference sequence). The V and J ends lost 6 bases and 7 bases respectively, with 13 bases between them. The CDR3 covers 13 residues. DNA of the CDR3: TGTGCCAGCAGCCCCTACAGGGATAACATTCAGTACTTC. Translating gives CASSPYRDNIQYF.

This chain links TRBV24-1 with TRBJ2-7; 8 nucleotides agree with TRBD2. With V trimmed by 9 bases and J by 6 bases, 12 bases remained unmatched. The germline CDR1 and CDR2 sequences are KGHDR and SFDVKD. The CDR3 extends over 14 amino acids. The CDR3 DNA reads TGTGCCACCCAGGCGGGGGGTAGGGCAGCCGAGCAGTACTTC. It specifies CATQAGGRAAEQYF.

CDR3 sequence reads: CASSQDRGNEQFF. The CDR3 nucleotides read TGTGCCAGCAGCCAAGATCGCGGCAATGAGCAGTTCTTC. The rearrangement links TRBV3-1 (or the pseudogene TRBV3-2) to TRBJ2-1; D unresolved. V lost 0 bases and J lost 6, with 6 bases in between. Looked up from germline, CDR1 is LGHDT and CDR2 is YNNKEL (reference sequence). This CDR3 is built from 13 residues.

The chain uses TRBV9 and TRBJ1-1, with 7 bases that match TRBD1. The CDR3 length is 15 residues. With V trimmed by 3 bases and J by 0 bases, 5 bases remained unmatched. Germline V gives CDR1 SGDLS, CDR2 YYNGEE. In nucleotides, the CDR3 is TGTGCCAGCAGCGGGGACAGCTTCATGAACACTGAAGCTTTCTTT. Amino acid sequence: CASSGDSFMNTEAFF. Drawing the rest from reference TRBV9 and TRBJ1-1, the complete variable domain is DSGVTQTPKHLITATGQRVTLRCSPRSGDLSVYWYQQSLDQGLQFLIQYYNGEERAKGNILERFSAQQFPDLHSELNLSSLELGDSALYFCASSGDSFMNTEAFFGQGTRLTVV.

The chain is built from TRBV7-9 and TRBJ1-2, with TRBD1 as a possible D gene (5 bases). The CDR3 extends over 13 amino acids. Looked up from germline, CDR1 is SEHNR and CDR2 is FQNEAQ (reference sequence). Trimming left V 7 bases short and J 5 bases short, with 14 bases between. The DNA of the CDR3 is TGTGCCAGCAACTACCGAGACAGTTATGGCTACACCTTC. Its translation: CASNYRDSYGYTF.

The gene calls are TRBV10-3 and TRBJ1-1; 10 positions match TRBD1. The CDR3 extends over 16 amino acids. Trimming removed 6 bases from V and 1 base from J; junction bases left unmatched: 8. Germline lookup yields CDR1 ENHRY and CDR2 SYGVKD. The CDR3 protein is CAIRAGTGAKNTEAFF. The CDR3 DNA reads TGTGCCATCAGAGCCGGGACAGGGGCAAAGAACACTGAAGCTTTCTTT.

This rearrangement joins TRBV5-1 to TRBJ2-1; TRBD1 aligns across 8 bases. The CDR3 has 12 residues. Looked up from germline, CDR1 is SGHRS and CDR2 is YFSETQ. With 4 bases clipped from V and 7 bases from J, the junction kept 1 base outside the gene matches. The CDR3 DNA follows: TGCGCCAGCAGCCGGACAGGGAATGAGCAGTTCTTC. Encoded protein: CASSRTGNEQFF.

The chain carries TRBV12-5 and TRBJ2-1, with 7 bases that match TRBD2. Trimming at V came to 2 bases and at J to 2 bases, leaving 6 bases not matched to a gene. In germline, CDR1 is LGHNT, CDR2 FRNRAP. The length of the CDR3 is 16 residues. The CDR3 nucleotides are TGTGCTAGTGGTTTGATCCTAGCGGCTACCTACAATGAGCAGTTCTTC. Its protein product is CASGLILAATYNEQFF.

The chain employs TRBV6-6 and TRBJ1-1; TRBD1 aligns across 9 bases. Per germline, CDR1 MNHNY and CDR2 SVGAGI (reference sequence). V gave up 6 bases and J gave up 5 bases; unmatched junction bases: 10. CDR3 size: 15 residues. The CDR3 reads CASRFTRQGETEAFF. In DNA form, the CDR3 reads TGTGCCAGCAGATTCACCCGACAGGGGGAGACTGAAGCTTTCTTT.

This chain joins TRBV5-4 and TRBJ2-1, with 8 nucleotides matching TRBD1. Trimming removed 4 bases from V and 4 bases from J; junction bases left unmatched: 7. The CDR3 runs to 15 residues. Germline lookup yields CDR1 SGHNT and CDR2 YYREEE (reference sequence). The CDR3 DNA sequence: TGTGCCAGCAGCCGGGACAGGACCGAATACAATGAGCAGTTCTTC. Translated, it gives CASSRDRTEYNEQFF.

This chain uses TRBV7-6 with TRBJ1-3; TRBD1 might be the D (5 bases). Deletions cut 3 bases from V and 0 bases from J, with 9 bases between. There are 15 residues in the CDR3. Germline V gene sequence: CDR1 SGHVS, CDR2 FNYEAQ. The CDR3 coding sequence is TGTGCCAGCAGCTTGACAGCTCGCTCTGGAAACACCATATATTTT. Translation gives CASSLTARSGNTIYF.

This chain links TRBV20-1 with TRBJ1-4; the match to TRBD1 covers 9 bases. CDR1 is DFQATT and CDR2 is SNEGSKA in the germline V gene (reference sequence). The CDR3 totals 15 residues. J gave up 4 bases and V 3 bases, and 6 bases lay outside the gene matches. The CDR3 reads CSASRTGDNNEKLFF. Written as DNA, the CDR3 is TGCAGTGCTAGTCGGACAGGGGACAATAATGAAAAACTGTTTTTT.

The V gene is TRBV15, the J gene TRBJ2-4, with D maybe TRBD1 (5 bases). The CDR3 runs 15 residues. Trimming removed 1 base from V and 9 bases from J, with 16 bases in between. The germline V gene has CDR1 LNHNV and CDR2 YYDKDF (reference sequence). CDR3 nucleotide sequence: TGTGCCACCAGCAGAGCTAACCAGGGTGGGGCCATTCAGTACTTC. Protein sequence: CATSRANQGGAIQYF.

This chain links TRBV24-1 with TRBJ2-6, with D unresolved. CDR3 size: 15 residues. The germline V gene has CDR1 KGHDR and CDR2 SFDVKD. V lost 2 bases to trimming and J lost 4 bases, with 8 bases between them. Here the CDR3 DNA reads TGTGCCACCAGTGATTCTTCTTTCGGGGCCAACGTCCTGACTTTC. Amino acids: CATSDSSFGANVLTF.

The chain couples TRBV6-2 or TRBV6-3 to TRBJ1-1, with D unresolved. The V and J ends lost 2 bases and 3 bases respectively, with 4 bases between them. CDR1 and CDR2 (germline): MNHEY, SVGEGT. CDR3 size: 12 residues. Here the CDR3 DNA reads TGTGCCAGCAGTTACCCGGACACTGAAGCTTTCTTT. Amino acids: CASSYPDTEAFF.

The V gene is TRBV5-3, the J gene TRBJ1-1; unclear D gene. TRBV5-3 is an open reading frame whose function is uncertain. CDR3 length: 14 residues. Trimming stripped 4 bases from V and 1 base from J, with 11 bases between. The CDR3 loop reads CARSAFGRNTEAFF. The CDR3 bases are TGTGCCAGAAGCGCTTTCGGGAGGAACACTGAAGCTTTCTTT.

This clone occurred once. The J gene is TRBJ1-4, the V gene TRBV4-1, with 7 bases lining up with TRBD1. This CDR3 is built from 15 residues. Germline V gene lookup returns CDR1 MGHRA and CDR2 YSYEKL. The V gene end was trimmed by 6 bases and the J gene end by 0 bases; junction bases not matched to a gene: 4. The CDR3 protein is CASSGQGATNEKLFF. The DNA for the CDR3 is TGCGCCAGCAGTGGCCAGGGGGCAACTAATGAAAAACTGTTTTTT.

In this sample, this clone turned up a few times. J is TRBJ1-6 and V is TRBV7-2, with no clear D. The V gene's germline CDR1 is SGHTA and CDR2 FQGNSA. Trimming pared 0 bases from V and 7 bases from J, leaving 10 bases between. There are 15 residues in the CDR3. CDR3 in amino acids: CASSLASGGNSPLHF. As DNA, the CDR3 is TGTGCCAGCAGCTTAGCCTCGGGTGGCAATTCACCCCTCCACTTT.

This rearrangement joins TRBV5-4 to TRBJ1-4, with D unclear. CDR1 SGHNT and CDR2 YYREEE come from the germline V gene (reference sequence). This CDR3 is built from 15 residues. V lost 2 bases and J lost 6, with 14 bases in between. CDR3 coding DNA: TGTGCCAGCAGCTTAAGCGGTAGGGCGGATGAAAAACTGTTTTTT. As protein: CASSLSGRADEKLFF.